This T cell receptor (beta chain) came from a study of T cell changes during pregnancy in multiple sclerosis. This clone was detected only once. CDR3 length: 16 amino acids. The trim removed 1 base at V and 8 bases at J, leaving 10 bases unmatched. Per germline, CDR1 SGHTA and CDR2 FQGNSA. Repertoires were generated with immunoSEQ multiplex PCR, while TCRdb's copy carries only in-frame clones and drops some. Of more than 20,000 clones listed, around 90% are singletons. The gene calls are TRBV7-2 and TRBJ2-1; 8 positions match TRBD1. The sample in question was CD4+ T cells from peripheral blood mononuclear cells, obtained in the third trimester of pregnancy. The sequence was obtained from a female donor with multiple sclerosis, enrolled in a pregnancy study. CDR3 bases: TGTGCCAGCAGCTTAGTCCGGGACAGGCGTACGGATGAGCAGTTCTTC. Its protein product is CASSLVRDRRTDEQFF.